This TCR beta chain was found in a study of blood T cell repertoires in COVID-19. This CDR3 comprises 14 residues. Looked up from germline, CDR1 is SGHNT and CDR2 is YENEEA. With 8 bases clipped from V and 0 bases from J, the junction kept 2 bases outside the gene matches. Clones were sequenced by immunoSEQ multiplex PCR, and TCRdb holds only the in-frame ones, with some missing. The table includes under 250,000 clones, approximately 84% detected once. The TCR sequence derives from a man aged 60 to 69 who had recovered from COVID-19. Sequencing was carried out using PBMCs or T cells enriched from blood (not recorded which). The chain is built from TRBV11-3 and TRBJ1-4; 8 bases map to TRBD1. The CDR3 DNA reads TGTGCCAGCGGACAGGGCCCAACTAATGAAAAACTGTTTTTT. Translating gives CASGQGPTNEKLFF.